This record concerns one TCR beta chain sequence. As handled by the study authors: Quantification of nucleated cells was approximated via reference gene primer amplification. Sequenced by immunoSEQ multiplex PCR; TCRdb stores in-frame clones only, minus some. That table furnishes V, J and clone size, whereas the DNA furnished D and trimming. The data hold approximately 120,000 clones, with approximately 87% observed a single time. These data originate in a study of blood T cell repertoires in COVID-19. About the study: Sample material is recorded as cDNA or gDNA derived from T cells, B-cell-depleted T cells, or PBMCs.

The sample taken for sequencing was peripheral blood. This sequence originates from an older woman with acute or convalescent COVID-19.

CDR3 DNA sequence: TGCAGTGGAGAAGAAAATGAGCAGTTCTTC. Its translation is CSGEENEQFF. V usage is TRBV20-1 and J usage is TRBJ2-1, with D hard to call. Germline assignment: CDR1 DFQATT and CDR2 SNEGSKA (reference sequence). V lost 7 bases, J lost 7 bases, and 8 bases lay in between. The CDR3 is 10 amino acids.